This section outlines one T cell receptor beta chain sequence together with its context. Antigen specificity is unknown. Using immunoSEQ multiplex PCR, the repertoire was profiled, and TCRdb retains in-frame clones only, with some absent. Counted here are about 58,000 clones, around nine tenths occurring once; the ten biggest clones make up more than 0.55%. The data stem from a study of OX40 agonist ivuxolimab in advanced cancers. Study-level background: The group had a mean age of 60 years, ranged from about 20 to 79, and was 82.7% male.

Looked up from germline, CDR1 is SGHNT and CDR2 is YYREEE (reference sequence). V lost 4 bases, J lost 4 bases, and 8 bases stayed unmatched. CDR3 length: 16 amino acids. Study observations and caveats: Partial responders at 0.1-3.0 mg/kg had among the lowest clonal expansion. Among T cells, CD8+ cells averaged more expanded clones than CD4+ cells.

The source is an adult with an advanced solid tumor such as melanoma, head and neck, liver or kidney cancer. Sequencing was performed on CD4+ or CD8+ T cells sorted from blood, taken in a trial of the OX40 agonist ivuxolimab. The chain combines TRBV5-4 with TRBJ2-3, with TRBD2 matching over 11 bases. CDR3 nucleotides: TGTGCCAGCAGCCCAGGACTAGCGGGTGACTCAGATACGCAGTATTTT. This translates into CASSPGLAGDSDTQYF.